Here is one T cell receptor (beta chain) with its context. The sample belongs to a study of blood T cell repertoires in COVID-19. Across the study: The study drew acute and convalescent COVID-19 samples from the United States, Italy and Spain.

CDR1 and CDR2 (germline): SGDLS, YYNGEE. This CDR3 spans 15 amino acids. Trimming pared 3 bases from V and 1 base from J, leaving 13 bases between. Profiled with immunoSEQ multiplex PCR; TCRdb holds only in-frame clones, not every one. The sample holds roughly 290,000 clones, around 89% seen once. Specimen: peripheral blood. The chain couples TRBV9 to TRBJ1-1; D unresolved. The source of this sequence is a young man with acute or convalescent COVID-19. The CDR3: CASSDLGAANTEAFF. The CDR3 DNA is TGTGCCAGCAGCGACTTAGGAGCGGCGAACACTGAAGCTTTCTTT. Based on the CDR3 plus reference TRBV9 and TRBJ1-1, the full variable domain is DSGVTQTPKHLITATGQRVTLRCSPRSGDLSVYWYQQSLDQGLQFLIQYYNGEERAKGNILERFSAQQFPDLHSELNLSSLELGDSALYFCASSDLGAANTEAFFGQGTRLTVV.